This T cell receptor beta chain derives from a study of long-term antiretroviral therapy in people with HIV. Broader study findings: The study collected blood between the mid-2000s and the late 2010s, possibly under older ART regimens. Diversity increased after ART yet remained lower than in transplant donor controls. Across all time points, the repertoire was dominated by clones that expanded before ART.

Participants living with HIV all received treatment in the United States. Running of the v3.0 immunoSEQ assay took place at survey level. Produced via immunoSEQ multiplex PCR; TCRdb's table is partial and in-frame only. The repertoire includes some 25,000 clones, around 85% of them detected once, and 5.6% sits in the top ten. In the case of this clone: Its antigen remains unknown.

Source: unsorted PBMCs, taken 0.7 years before starting antiretroviral therapy. The origin of this receptor is a young man with HIV.

The CDR3 is CASSPKRRGQETQYF. As DNA, the CDR3 is TGTGCCAGCTCACCAAAGCGGAGGGGACAAGAGACCCAGTACTTC. This chain links TRBV18 with TRBJ2-5; a possible D gene is TRBD2 (6 bases). Trimming cost V 2 bases and J 2 bases, with 12 bases left between them. This CDR3 is 15 amino acids long. CDR1 and CDR2 (germline): KGHSH, LQKENI.